This T cell receptor (beta chain) originates from a study of T-cell memory formation after mild COVID-19. Study summary: Largely, TCR clusters stayed within a single donor.

TCR alpha and TCR beta cDNA libraries with sample barcodes and UMIs came from 5'RACE using constant-segment primers. TCRdb analysed the 5' RACE reads with MiXCR anew, one entry per CDR3 protein. The table has about 440,000 distinct CDR3 sequences, 20% seen once. Points from the study as a whole: Pre-infection memory contained some responding clones, which suggested that cross-reactive memory had joined. Day 15 to 85 contractors were CD4/CD8 balanced; later expanders leaned CD4+.

In the case of this clonotype: Its antigen is unknown.

The CDR3 spans 13 residues. CDR1 SGHRS and CDR2 YFSETQ come from the germline V gene. Trimming shortened V by 1 base and J by 4 bases, and 8 bases separated the two germline ends. The chain uses TRBV5-1 and TRBJ1-1; D remains ambiguous. The sample was PBMCs or a T cell subset sorted from them (not recorded which). The receptor comes from an adult woman who had mild COVID-19 (a few samples of this study predate the infection). Cell type and time point are not known. CDR3 residues: CASSLQRGTEAFF. The CDR3 DNA reads as TGCGCCAGCAGCTTGCAGCGGGGCACTGAAGCTTTCTTT.